What follows is one TCR beta chain and its context. Its antigen is still unknown. CDR3 length: 15 amino acids. The V end was cut by 0 bases, the J end by 0 bases, with 4 bases between. The germline V gene has CDR1 SGHNT and CDR2 YYREEE (reference sequence). This entry belongs to a study of neoadjuvant anti-PD-1 for oral cavity cancer. Broader study findings: Treg/Th17 ratio rose with pretreatment blood and fell with post-treatment tumor TCRbeta clonality.

Sequencing used immunoSEQ multiplex PCR; TCRdb keeps in-frame clones, though not all of them. This sample has approximately 74,000 clones, with more than 80% found just once. The patients had HPV-negative, locally advanced oral cavity squamous cell carcinoma. This receptor was identified in a person between 40 and 80 years old with oral cavity squamous cell carcinoma. Here the sequenced sample was PBMCs, taken before nivolumab (anti-PD-1) treatment. The chain joins TRBV5-4 to TRBJ2-6; D is undetermined. The CDR3 DNA sequence: TGTGCCAGCAGCTTGGGATACTCTGGGGCCAACGTCCTGACTTTC. Protein product: CASSLGYSGANVLTF.